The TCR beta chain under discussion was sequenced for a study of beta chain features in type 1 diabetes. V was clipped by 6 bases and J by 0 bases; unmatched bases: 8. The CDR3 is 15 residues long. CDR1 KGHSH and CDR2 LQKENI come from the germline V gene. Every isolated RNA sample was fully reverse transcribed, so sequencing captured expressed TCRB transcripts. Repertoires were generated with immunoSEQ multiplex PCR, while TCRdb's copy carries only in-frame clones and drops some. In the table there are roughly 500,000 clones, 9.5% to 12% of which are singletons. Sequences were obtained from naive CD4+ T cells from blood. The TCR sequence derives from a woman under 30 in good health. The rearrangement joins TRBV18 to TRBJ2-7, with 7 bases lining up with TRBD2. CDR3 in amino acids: CASSPQGGSSYEQYV. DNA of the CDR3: TGTGCCAGCTCTCCTCAGGGAGGGAGCTCCTACGAGCAGTACGTC.